The 27 T cell receptor beta chains below come from one sample, sequenced in a study of blood T cells in healthy people across ages. Primed by a sample-barcoded 5' primer and a J-beta primer mix, a second PCR proceeded for roughly 6 to 12 cycles. TCRdb reprocessed the 5' RACE reads with MiXCR, giving one entry per CDR3 protein. The sample lists approximately 900,000 distinct CDR3 sequences, about 27% occurring once. These data were also reused for a study on T cells of mothers and their children.

The material sequenced was blood. The receptors come from a woman aged 40 to 50 in good health.

There are many counts of this clonotype. In DNA form, the CDR3 reads TGCGCCAGCAGCTTGGAAGCAGGATCCAACTATGGCTACACCTTC. It encodes CASSLEAGSNYGYTF. The rearrangement links TRBV5-1 to TRBJ1-2; D is undetermined. CDR1 and CDR2 from the germline V gene are SGHRS and YFSETQ. CDR3 length equals 15 residues. Trimming stripped 0 bases from V and 2 bases from J, with 11 bases between.

The chain couples TRBV6-5 to TRBJ1-4, with D uncertain. Germline lookup yields CDR1 MNHEY and CDR2 SVGAGI. This CDR3 is built from 13 residues. V was clipped by 4 bases and J by 16 bases, with 19 bases between them. CDR3 in DNA: TGTGCCAGCAGTTCACCCCACACAGATACGCAGTTTTTT. Translating it yields CASSSPHTDTQFF.

Details on this clonotype: A much larger clone differs from this one at a single base, so this may be a read error. The chain combines TRBV29-1 with TRBJ2-5, with 8 bases matching TRBD2. The last part of the DNA fits TRBJ2-4 better; the J call may be wrong. Germline V gene sequence: CDR1 SQVTM, CDR2 ANQGSEA. CDR3 length equals 13 residues. The CDR3, as DNA: TGCAGCGGAAAACGGGGGGGCAAAAACATTCAGTACTTC. It specifies CSGKRGGKNIQYF.

The V gene is TRBV30, the J gene TRBJ1-2, with 9 bases identical to TRBD1. The ends lost 7 bases at V and 8 bases at J; junction bases unmatched: 11. The CDR3 is made up of 13 amino acids. From germline, CDR1 is GTSNPN and CDR2 SVGIG (reference sequence). The CDR3 is CASDRGTALGYTF. Written as DNA, the CDR3 is TGTGCCTCAGACAGGGGGACTGCTCTGGGCTACACCTTC.

The sample holds many counts of this clonotype. This sequence joins TRBV5-1 and TRBJ2-4; D is unresolved. The V gene's germline CDR1 is SGHRS and CDR2 YFSETQ. This CDR3 has 14 amino acids. V was cut by 7 bases and J by 3 bases, with 14 bases left in between. The CDR3 DNA sequence: TGCGCCAGCTCACTGGAAGTTAACAAAAACATTCAGTACTTC. Translation: CASSLEVNKNIQYF. The full variable domain, completed using reference TRBV5-1 and TRBJ2-4, is KAGVTQTPRYLIKTRGQQVTLSCSPISGHRSVSWYQQTPGQGLQFLFEYFSETQRNKGNFPGRFSGRQFSNSRSEMNVSTLELGDSALYLCASSLEVNKNIQYFGAGTRLSVL.

At least ten counts were recorded for this clonotype. The rearrangement uses TRBV7-2 and TRBJ2-7; D may be TRBD1 (5 bases). The CDR3 spans 14 residues. Germline V gene data show CDR1 as SGHTA and CDR2 as FQGNSA. V was clipped by 5 bases and J by 6 bases, with 17 bases between them. This CDR3 is CASSPAWGGGEQYF. CDR3 sequence (DNA): TGTGCCAGCAGCCCCGCCTGGGGCGGTGGCGAGCAGTACTTC.

The chain links TRBV10-3 to TRBJ1-1; possibly TRBD1 for D (5 bases). Trimming removed 11 bases from V and 10 bases from J, with 26 bases in between. The CDR3 length is 14 residues. CDR1 and CDR2 (germline): ENHRY, SYGVKD. As DNA, the CDR3 is TGTGCCCTTAAGGCGGACGGGGGTTCATCTGTAGCTTTCTTT. Its protein is CALKADGGSSVAFF.

For this clonotype: This may arise from a read error, as a much more abundant clone is one base away. The chain links TRBV5-1 to TRBJ2-7; D might be TRBD2 (5 bases). Germline CDR1 reads SGHRS; CDR2 reads YFSETQ. The length of the CDR3 is 14 residues. The V end was cut by 3 bases, the J end by 7 bases, with 17 bases between. In nucleotides, the CDR3 is TGCGCCAGCAGCTCACCTAGCTCCTACAATGAGCAGTACTTC. This translates into CASSSPSSYNEQYF.

This clonotype was observed a handful of times. The chain couples TRBV28 to TRBJ2-4; D possibly uses TRBD1 or TRBD2 (5 bases each). V shed 5 bases and J shed 13 bases, with 15 bases lying between them. Germline V CDR1 and CDR2: MDHEN, SYDVKM. There are 12 residues in the CDR3. CDR3 protein: CASSAGVRGQYF. DNA of the CDR3: TGTGCCAGCAGTGCCGGAGTGAGGGGCCAGTACTTC. The variable domain in full, with the rest retrieved from reference TRBV28 and TRBJ2-4, is DVKVTQSSRYLVKRTGEKVFLECVQDMDHENMFWYRQDPGLGLRLIYFSYDVKMKEKGDIPEGYSVSREKKERFSLILESASTNQTSMYLCASSAGVRGQYFGAGTRLSVL.

The chain uses TRBV28 and TRBJ2-1, with 13 bases that match TRBD2. Trimming at V came to 8 bases and at J to 6 bases, leaving 16 bases not matched to a gene. CDR1 MDHEN and CDR2 SYDVKM come from the germline V gene. The CDR3 covers 18 residues. CDR3 nucleotide sequence: TGTGCCAGCGGAATCCCGGAACTAGCGGGAGGGGGTATCAATGAGCAGTTCTTC. Translation gives CASGIPELAGGGINEQFF.

V and J are TRBV10-3 and TRBJ2-7; TRBD2 matches 8 bases. TRBJ2-5 matches the DNA end more closely, so the J call is doubtful. The CDR3 sequence is 16 residues long. Looked up from germline, CDR1 is ENHRY and CDR2 is SYGVKD. The CDR3 here is CAISDVAGLLPETQYF. CDR3 DNA: TGTGCCATCAGTGATGTAGCGGGGCTTCTCCCAGAGACCCAGTACTTC.

Regarding this clonotype: This may stem from a read error, because a much larger clone lies one nucleotide away. V gene TRBV7-2 combines with J gene TRBJ2-1; weak D call: TRBD2 (5 bases). The CDR3 loop spans 13 amino acids. The germline V gene has CDR1 SGHTA and CDR2 FQGNSA. CDR3: CASSLGISDEQVF. CDR3 sequence (DNA): TGTGCCAGCAGCTTAGGAATTAGCGATGAGCAGGTCTTC.

Only a few counts were recorded for this clonotype. The chain has TRBV20-1 and TRBJ2-3; 9 bases match TRBD2. With 4 bases clipped from V and 2 bases from J, the junction kept 4 bases outside the gene matches. Looked up from germline, CDR1 is DFQATT and CDR2 is SNEGSKA (reference sequence). CDR3 length: 14 residues. The CDR3: CSAIAGDVTDTQYF. CDR3 DNA sequence: TGCAGTGCTATAGCGGGGGATGTCACAGATACGCAGTATTTT.

The sample holds a few counts of this clonotype. This rearrangement joins TRBV9 to TRBJ2-2, with a weak D call TRBD1 (6 bases). The CDR3 is 15 amino acids. V was shortened by 1 base and J by 7 bases, with 14 bases between the two germline ends. The germline V gene encodes CDR1 SGDLS and CDR2 YYNGEE. The CDR3 loop is CASSVQGGNIGELFF. In DNA form, the CDR3 reads TGTGCCAGCAGCGTACAAGGGGGAAATATCGGGGAGCTGTTTTTT.

The J gene is TRBJ1-2, the V gene TRBV28, with a possible D match to TRBD1 (6 bases). This CDR3 spans 14 amino acids. Trimming stripped 4 bases from V and 4 bases from J, with 13 bases between. Germline V lookup: CDR1 MDHEN, CDR2 SYDVKM. CDR3: CASSSAGAGYGYTF. For the CDR3, the DNA is TGTGCCAGCAGTTCCGCGGGGGCCGGCTATGGCTACACCTTC.

The V gene is TRBV20-1, the J gene TRBJ1-4, with D unresolved. This CDR3 region has 12 residues. The ends were cut back, 1 base at V and 8 bases at J, with 8 bases in the middle. Germline-derived CDR1 and CDR2 are DFQATT and SNEGSKA (reference sequence). Written as DNA, the CDR3 is TGCAGTGCTAGAGCGCCGAGGGAAAAACTGTTTTTT. Translation gives CSARAPREKLFF.

As concerns this clonotype: The junction differs from germline at one of its ends, possibly a read error. The genes are TRBV5-1 and TRBJ2-5, with unresolved D. The germline gives CDR1 SGHRS, CDR2 YFSETQ. The CDR3 totals 13 residues. The CDR3 protein is CTSRRRPQETQYF. CDR3 in DNA: TGCACCAGCAGGCGCAGGCCACAAGAGACCCAGTACTTC.

The chain has TRBV29-1 and TRBJ2-5; D ambiguous. The CDR3 is 12 amino acids. From germline, CDR1 is SQVTM and CDR2 ANQGSEA. The V end was cut by 3 bases, the J end by 5 bases, with 10 bases between. The DNA of the CDR3 is TGCAGCGTTGATACCGTCGCGGAGACCCAGTACTTC. Its translation is CSVDTVAETQYF.

The chain carries TRBV29-1 and TRBJ1-2; no reliable D call. The CDR3 is 15 amino acids. CDR1 and CDR2 from the germline V gene are SQVTM and ANQGSEA. The V and J ends lost 0 bases and 0 bases respectively, with 11 bases between them. DNA for the CDR3: TGCAGCGTTGAAGAGGAGGAGAGAGCTAACTATGGCTACACCTTC. Its protein product is CSVEEEERANYGYTF.

In its sample, this clonotype was seen a few times. V gene TRBV11-2 combines with J gene TRBJ2-7; 8 positions agree with TRBD2. Germline V lookup: CDR1 SGHAT, CDR2 FQNNGV. There are 18 residues in the CDR3. V lost 6 bases and J lost 0; bases outside the gene matches: 16. The CDR3 loop reads CASRGIAGPLRSSYEQYF. CDR3 DNA: TGTGCCAGCAGGGGCATAGCGGGGCCCTTGAGGAGCTCCTACGAGCAGTACTTC.

This clonotype was observed a few times. V and J are TRBV20-1 and TRBJ1-2; D remains ambiguous. The CDR3 length is 12 residues. Trimming pared 7 bases from V and 1 base from J, leaving 10 bases between. Germline-derived CDR1 and CDR2 are DFQATT and SNEGSKA (reference sequence). The CDR3 loop is CSGSPDNYGYTF. The CDR3 nucleotides read TGCAGTGGGAGTCCAGATAACTATGGCTACACCTTC.

The chain uses TRBV11-2 and TRBJ2-1; 7 positions match TRBD2. The junction had 8 bases not matched to a gene; V was cut back by 0 bases and J by 0 bases. The CDR3 loop spans 18 amino acids. CDR1 SGHAT and CDR2 FQNNGV come from the germline V gene. The CDR3 sequence: CASSLDREVLSSYNEQFF. The CDR3 DNA reads TGTGCCAGCAGCTTAGATCGGGAGGTTCTAAGCTCCTACAATGAGCAGTTCTTC.

This clonotype was detected ten times or more. J is TRBJ1-4 and V is TRBV12-3 or TRBV12-4, with D uncertain. Trimming took 5 bases from V and 6 from J, leaving 10 bases between them. The CDR3 has 13 residues. The CDR3 loop is CASSPVPHEKLFF. The CDR3 bases are TGTGCCAGCAGTCCAGTCCCCCATGAAAAACTGTTTTTT.

This clonotype was recorded a few times. CDR3 DNA: TGCAGTGGTCATATGGCTAGCGGGGGGTGGGGGCAGTATTTT. It specifies CSGHMASGGWGQYF. V is TRBV20-1 and J is TRBJ2-3; the match to TRBD2 covers 11 bases. The CDR3 is 14 amino acids. V gave up 7 bases and J gave up 11 bases; unmatched junction bases: 14. Germline V gene sequence: CDR1 DFQATT, CDR2 SNEGSKA (reference sequence).

This clonotype was observed a handful of times. One junction end does not reproduce the germline sequence, and a read error may be involved. CDR3 in amino acids: CAGRSGSWEQFF. CDR3 DNA sequence: TGTGCCGGCAGAAGTGGCAGCTGGGAGCAGTTCTTC. The rearrangement joins TRBV12-3 or TRBV12-4 to TRBJ2-1; D gene uncertain. CDR3 length: 12 residues.

This clonotype was seen only a few times. The gene calls are TRBV18 and TRBJ2-2; 9 positions agree with TRBD1. CDR3 length equals 15 residues. The V gene's germline CDR1 is KGHSH and CDR2 LQKENI. V shed 6 bases and J 7 bases; nucleotides not matched to a gene: 9. The CDR3 nucleotides are TGTGCCAGCTCTCAAGAACAGGGGGCTATCGGGGAGCTGTTTTTT. It yields the protein CASSQEQGAIGELFF.

This clonotype has only a few counts. The chain has TRBV6-6 and TRBJ1-6, with TRBD1 as a possible D gene (6 bases). Trimming removed 6 bases from V and 8 bases from J, with 20 bases in between. This CDR3 spans 16 amino acids. CDR1 is MNHNY and CDR2 is SVGAGI in the germline V gene (reference sequence). CDR3 nucleotide sequence: TGTGCCAGCAGCCCCATCCAACTTAACAGGGATTCACCCCTCCACTTT. Amino acid sequence: CASSPIQLNRDSPLHF.